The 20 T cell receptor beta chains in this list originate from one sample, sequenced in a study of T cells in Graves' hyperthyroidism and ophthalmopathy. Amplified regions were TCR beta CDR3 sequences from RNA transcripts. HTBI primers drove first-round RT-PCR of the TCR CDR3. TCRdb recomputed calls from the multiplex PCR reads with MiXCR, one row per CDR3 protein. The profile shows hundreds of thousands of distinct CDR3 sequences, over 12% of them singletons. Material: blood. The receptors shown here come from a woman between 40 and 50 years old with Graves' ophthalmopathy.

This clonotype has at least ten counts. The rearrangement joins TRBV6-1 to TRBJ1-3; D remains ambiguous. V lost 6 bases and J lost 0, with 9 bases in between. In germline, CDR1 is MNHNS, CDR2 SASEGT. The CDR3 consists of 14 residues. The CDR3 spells CASSPVHSGNTIYF. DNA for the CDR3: TGTGCCAGCAGCCCCGTACACTCTGGAAACACCATATATTTT.

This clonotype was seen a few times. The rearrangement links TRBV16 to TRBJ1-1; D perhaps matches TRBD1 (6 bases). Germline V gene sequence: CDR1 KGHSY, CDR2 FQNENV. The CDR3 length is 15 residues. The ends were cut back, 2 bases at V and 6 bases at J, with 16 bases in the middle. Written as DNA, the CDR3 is TGTGCCAGCAGCCAACCCTGGGGAAGGGGGGCTGAAGCTTTCTTT. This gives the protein CASSQPWGRGAEAFF.

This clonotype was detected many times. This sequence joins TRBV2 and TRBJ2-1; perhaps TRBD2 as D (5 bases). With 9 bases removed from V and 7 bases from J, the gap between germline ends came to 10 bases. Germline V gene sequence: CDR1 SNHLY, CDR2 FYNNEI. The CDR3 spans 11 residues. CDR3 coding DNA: TGTGCCAGTCAAGAGGGTAATGAGCAGTTCTTC. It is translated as CASQEGNEQFF.

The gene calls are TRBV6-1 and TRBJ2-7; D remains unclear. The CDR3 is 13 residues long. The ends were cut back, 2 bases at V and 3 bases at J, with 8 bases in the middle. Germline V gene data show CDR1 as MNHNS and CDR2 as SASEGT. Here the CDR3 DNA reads TGTGCCAGCAGTGAAAACGGGTACTACGAGCAGTACTTC. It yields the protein CASSENGYYEQYF.

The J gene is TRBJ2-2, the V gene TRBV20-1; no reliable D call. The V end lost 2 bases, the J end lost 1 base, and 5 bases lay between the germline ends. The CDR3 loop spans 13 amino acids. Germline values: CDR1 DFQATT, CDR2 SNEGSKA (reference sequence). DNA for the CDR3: TGCAGTGCTAGAATGGAGAACACCGGGGAGCTGTTTTTT. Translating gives CSARMENTGELFF.

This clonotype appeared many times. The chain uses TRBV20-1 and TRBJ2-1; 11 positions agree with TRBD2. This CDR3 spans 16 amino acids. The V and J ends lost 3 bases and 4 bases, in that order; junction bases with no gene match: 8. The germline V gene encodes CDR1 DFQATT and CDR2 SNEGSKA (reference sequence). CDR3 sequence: CSARTFSSGGYNEQFF. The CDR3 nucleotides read TGCAGTGCTAGGACCTTCTCTAGCGGGGGGTACAATGAGCAGTTCTTC.

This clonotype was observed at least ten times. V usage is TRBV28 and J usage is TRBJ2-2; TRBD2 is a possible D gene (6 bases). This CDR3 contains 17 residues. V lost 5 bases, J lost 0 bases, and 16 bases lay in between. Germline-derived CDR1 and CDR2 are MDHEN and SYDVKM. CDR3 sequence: CASSAVAGWPNTGELFF. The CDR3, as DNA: TGTGCCAGCAGTGCCGTTGCGGGGTGGCCGAACACCGGGGAGCTGTTTTTT.

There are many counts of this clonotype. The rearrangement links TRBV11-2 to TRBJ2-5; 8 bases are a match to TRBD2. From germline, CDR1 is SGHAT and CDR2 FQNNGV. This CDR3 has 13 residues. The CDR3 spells CVTRGSGEETQYF. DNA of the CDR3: TGTGTCACCAGAGGTAGCGGGGAAGAGACCCAGTACTTC.

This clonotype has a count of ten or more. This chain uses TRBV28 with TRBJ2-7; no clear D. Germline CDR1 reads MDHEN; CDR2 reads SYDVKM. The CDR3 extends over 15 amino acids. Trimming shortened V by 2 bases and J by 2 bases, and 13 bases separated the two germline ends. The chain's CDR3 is CASSLTQVIPYEQYF. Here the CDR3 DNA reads TGTGCCAGCAGTTTAACCCAGGTGATTCCCTACGAGCAGTACTTC. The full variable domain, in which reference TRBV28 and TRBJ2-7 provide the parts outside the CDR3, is DVKVTQSSRYLVKRTGEKVFLECVQDMDHENMFWYRQDPGLGLRLIYFSYDVKMKEKGDIPEGYSVSREKKERFSLILESASTNQTSMYLCASSLTQVIPYEQYFGPGTRLTVT.

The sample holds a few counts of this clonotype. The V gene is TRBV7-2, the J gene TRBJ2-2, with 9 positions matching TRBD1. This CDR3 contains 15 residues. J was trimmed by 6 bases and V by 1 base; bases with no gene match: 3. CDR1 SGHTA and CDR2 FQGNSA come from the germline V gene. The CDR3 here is CASSLGGQGPGELFF. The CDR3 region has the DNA TGTGCCAGCAGCTTAGGGGGACAGGGTCCCGGGGAGCTGTTTTTT.

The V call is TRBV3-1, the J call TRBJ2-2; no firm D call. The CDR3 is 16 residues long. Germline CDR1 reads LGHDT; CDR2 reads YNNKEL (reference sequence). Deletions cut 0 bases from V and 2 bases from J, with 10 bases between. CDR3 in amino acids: CASSQEFGPNTGELFF. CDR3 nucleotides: TGTGCCAGCAGCCAAGAGTTTGGACCTAACACCGGGGAGCTGTTTTTT.

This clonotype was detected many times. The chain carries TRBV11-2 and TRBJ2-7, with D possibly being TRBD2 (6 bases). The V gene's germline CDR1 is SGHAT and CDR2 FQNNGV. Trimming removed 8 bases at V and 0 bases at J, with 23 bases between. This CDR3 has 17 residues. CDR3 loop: CASQELRGGISSYEQYF. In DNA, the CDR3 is TGTGCCAGCCAAGAGCTTAGGGGCGGGATCAGCTCCTACGAGCAGTACTTC.

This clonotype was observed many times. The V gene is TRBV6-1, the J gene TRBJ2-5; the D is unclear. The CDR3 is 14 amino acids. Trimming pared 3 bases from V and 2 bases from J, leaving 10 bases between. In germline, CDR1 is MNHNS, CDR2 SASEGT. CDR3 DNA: TGTGCCAGCAGTGAGCATGGGCCTCAAGAGACCCAGTACTTC. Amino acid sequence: CASSEHGPQETQYF.

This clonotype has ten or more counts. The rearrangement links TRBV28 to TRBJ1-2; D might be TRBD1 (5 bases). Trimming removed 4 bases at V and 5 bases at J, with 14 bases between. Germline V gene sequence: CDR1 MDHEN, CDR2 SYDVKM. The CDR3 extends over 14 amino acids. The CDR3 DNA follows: TGTGCCAGCAGTTCCGACAGTCAAGGTTATGGCTACACCTTC. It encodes CASSSDSQGYGYTF.

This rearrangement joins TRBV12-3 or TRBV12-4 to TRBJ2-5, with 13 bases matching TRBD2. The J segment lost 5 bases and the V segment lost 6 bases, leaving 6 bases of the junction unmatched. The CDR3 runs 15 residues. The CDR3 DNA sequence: TGTGCCAGCAGACCCGGACTAGCGGGAGTGGAGACCCAGTACTTC. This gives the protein CASRPGLAGVETQYF.

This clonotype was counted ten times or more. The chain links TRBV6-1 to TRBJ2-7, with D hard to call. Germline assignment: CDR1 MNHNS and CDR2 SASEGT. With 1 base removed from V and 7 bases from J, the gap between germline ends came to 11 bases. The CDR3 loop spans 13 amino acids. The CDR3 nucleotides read TGTGCCAGCAGTGAAGGGCAGCTTGAAGAGCAGTACTTC. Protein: CASSEGQLEEQYF.

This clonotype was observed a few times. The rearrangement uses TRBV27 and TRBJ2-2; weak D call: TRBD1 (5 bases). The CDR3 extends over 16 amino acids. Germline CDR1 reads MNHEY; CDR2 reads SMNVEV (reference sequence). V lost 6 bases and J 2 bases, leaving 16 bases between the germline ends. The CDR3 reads CASRRRVVGNTGELFF. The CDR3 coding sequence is TGTGCCAGCAGACGCAGGGTGGTGGGAAACACCGGGGAGCTGTTTTTT.

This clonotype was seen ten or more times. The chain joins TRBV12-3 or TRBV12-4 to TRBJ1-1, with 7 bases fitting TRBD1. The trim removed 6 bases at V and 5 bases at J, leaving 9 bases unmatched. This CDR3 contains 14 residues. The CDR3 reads CASSWQGVGTEAFF. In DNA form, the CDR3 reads TGTGCCAGCAGCTGGCAGGGGGTAGGGACTGAAGCTTTCTTT.

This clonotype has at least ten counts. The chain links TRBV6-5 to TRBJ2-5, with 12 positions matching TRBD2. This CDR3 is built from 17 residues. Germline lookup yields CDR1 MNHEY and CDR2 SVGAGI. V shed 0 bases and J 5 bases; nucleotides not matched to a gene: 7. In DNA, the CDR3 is TGTGCCAGCAGTTACTCAGTACTAGCGGGAGGACGGGAGACCCAGTACTTC. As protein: CASSYSVLAGGRETQYF.

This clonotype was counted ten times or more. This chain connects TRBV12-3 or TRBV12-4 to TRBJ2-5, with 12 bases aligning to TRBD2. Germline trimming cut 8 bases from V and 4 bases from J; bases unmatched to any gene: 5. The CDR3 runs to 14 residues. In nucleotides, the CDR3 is TGTGCCAGCGCGACTAGCGGGGGTCCAGAGACCCAGTACTTC. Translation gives CASATSGGPETQYF.